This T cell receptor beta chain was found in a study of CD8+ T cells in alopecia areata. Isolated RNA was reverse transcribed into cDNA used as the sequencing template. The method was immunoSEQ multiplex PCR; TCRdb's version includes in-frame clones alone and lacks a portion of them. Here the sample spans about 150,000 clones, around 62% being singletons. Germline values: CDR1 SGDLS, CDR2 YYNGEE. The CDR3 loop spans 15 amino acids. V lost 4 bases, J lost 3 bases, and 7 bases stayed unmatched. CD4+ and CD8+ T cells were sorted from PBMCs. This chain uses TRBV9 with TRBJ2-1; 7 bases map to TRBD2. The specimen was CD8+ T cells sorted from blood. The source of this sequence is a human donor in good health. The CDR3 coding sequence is TGTGCCAGCAGCCTAAGGACTAGTGGCTACAATGAGCAGTTCTTC. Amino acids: CASSLRTSGYNEQFF. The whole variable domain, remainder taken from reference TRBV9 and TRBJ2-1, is DSGVTQTPKHLITATGQRVTLRCSPRSGDLSVYWYQQSLDQGLQFLIQYYNGEERAKGNILERFSAQQFPDLHSELNLSSLELGDSALYFCASSLRTSGYNEQFFGPGTRLTVL.